This TCR beta chain was retrieved from a study of cytomegalovirus exposure and HLA in healthy donors. Study-level findings and limits: TCR beta chain V- and J-gene trimming was linked, in a later analysis, to a missense variant in DCLRE1C. Some V segments (TRBV6-2 and TRBV6-3 among them) were excluded as indistinguishable. Common viral pathogens seemed, in a later analysis, to connect with several of the most significant clusters.

This clone came up a few times. No antigen is known for it. The study ran its PCR with 60 Vbeta and 13 Jbeta primers. Produced via immunoSEQ multiplex PCR; TCRdb's table is partial and in-frame only. The sample has around 94,000 clones; about 77% are singletons. V lost 2 bases, J lost 7 bases, and 12 bases lay in between. The length of the CDR3 is 13 residues. Germline assignment: CDR1 MNHNY and CDR2 SVGAGI (reference sequence). The rearrangement joins TRBV6-6 to TRBJ2-7; no definite D call. This TCR was recovered from a male donor in good health and CMV-seropositive. The sample consisted of PBMCs. The CDR3 region has the DNA TGTGCCAGCAGTTACAACTTTATACAGGAGCAGTACTTC. It is translated as CASSYNFIQEQYF.